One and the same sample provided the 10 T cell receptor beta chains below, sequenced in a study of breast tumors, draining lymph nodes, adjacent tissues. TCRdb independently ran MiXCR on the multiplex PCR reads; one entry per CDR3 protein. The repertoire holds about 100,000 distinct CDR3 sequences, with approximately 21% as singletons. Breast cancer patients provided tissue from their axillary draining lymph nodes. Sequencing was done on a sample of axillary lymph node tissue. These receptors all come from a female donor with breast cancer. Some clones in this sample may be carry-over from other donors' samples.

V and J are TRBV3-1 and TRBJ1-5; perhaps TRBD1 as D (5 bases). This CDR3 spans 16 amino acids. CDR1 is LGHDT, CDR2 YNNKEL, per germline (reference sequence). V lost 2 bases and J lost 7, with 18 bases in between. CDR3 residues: CASSQSGAGQGQPQHF. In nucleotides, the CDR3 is TGTGCCAGCAGCCAAAGCGGGGCAGGGCAGGGCCAGCCCCAGCATTTT.

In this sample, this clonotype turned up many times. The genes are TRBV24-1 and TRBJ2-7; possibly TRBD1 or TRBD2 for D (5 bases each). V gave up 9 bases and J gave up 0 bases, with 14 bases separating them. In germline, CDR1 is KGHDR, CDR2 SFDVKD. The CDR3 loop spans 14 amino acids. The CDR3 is CATRRGTVSYEQYF. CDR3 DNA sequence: TGTGCCACCCGGAGAGGGACGGTCTCCTACGAGCAGTACTTC.

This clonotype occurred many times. DNA of the CDR3: TGTGCCAGCAGCCCTAGGGGGACTAGCGGTAGCACAGATACGCAGTATTTT. As protein: CASSPRGTSGSTDTQYF. V usage is TRBV11-1 and J usage is TRBJ2-3; the match to TRBD2 covers 11 bases. The CDR3 runs 17 residues. Germline-derived CDR1 and CDR2 are SGHAT and FQDESV (reference sequence). The trim removed 5 bases at V and 0 bases at J, leaving 7 bases unmatched. Combining the CDR3 with reference TRBV11-1 and TRBJ2-3 gives the whole variable domain EAEVAQSPRYKITEKSQAVAFWCDPISGHATLYWYRQILGQGPELLVQFQDESVVDDSQLPKDRFSAERLKGVDSTLKIQPAELGDSAMYLCASSPRGTSGSTDTQYFGPGTRLTVL.

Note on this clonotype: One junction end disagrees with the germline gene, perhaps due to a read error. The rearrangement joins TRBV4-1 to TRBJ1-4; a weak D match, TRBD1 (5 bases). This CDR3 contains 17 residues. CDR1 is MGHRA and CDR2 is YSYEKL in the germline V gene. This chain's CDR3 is CASSQARGLTPNEKLCF. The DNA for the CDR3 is TGCGCCAGCAGCCAAGCTCGGGGACTGACCCCTAATGAAAAACTGTGTTTT.

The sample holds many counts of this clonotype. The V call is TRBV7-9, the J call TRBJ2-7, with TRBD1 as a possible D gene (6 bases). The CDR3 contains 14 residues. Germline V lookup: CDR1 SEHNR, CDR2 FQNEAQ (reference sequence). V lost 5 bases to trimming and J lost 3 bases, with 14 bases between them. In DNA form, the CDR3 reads TGTGCCAGCAGCCCAACCCGGGACAACTACGAGCAGTACTTC. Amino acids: CASSPTRDNYEQYF.

CDR3 nucleotides: TGCAGTGCTAGAGTTGGGACAGGGAACACTGAAGCTTTCTTT. Amino acids: CSARVGTGNTEAFF. The V gene is TRBV20-1, the J gene TRBJ1-1; 8 positions agree with TRBD1. The CDR3 consists of 14 residues. Germline trimming cut 1 base from V and 1 base from J; bases unmatched to any gene: 2. In germline, CDR1 is DFQATT, CDR2 SNEGSKA (reference sequence).

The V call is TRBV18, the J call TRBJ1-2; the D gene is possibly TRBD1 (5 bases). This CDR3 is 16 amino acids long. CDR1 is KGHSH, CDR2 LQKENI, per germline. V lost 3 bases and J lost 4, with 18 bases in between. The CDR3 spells CASSPSPRGVFYGYTF. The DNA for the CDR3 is TGTGCCAGCTCACCGTCACCCCGGGGGGTCTTCTATGGCTACACCTTC.

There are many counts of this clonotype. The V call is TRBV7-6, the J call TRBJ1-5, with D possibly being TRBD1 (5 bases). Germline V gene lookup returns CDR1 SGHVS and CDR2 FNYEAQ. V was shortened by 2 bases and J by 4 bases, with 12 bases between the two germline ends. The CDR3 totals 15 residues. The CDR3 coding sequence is TGTGCCAGCAGCTTAAGTAGGGGATCAAATCAGCCCCAGCATTTT. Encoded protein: CASSLSRGSNQPQHF.

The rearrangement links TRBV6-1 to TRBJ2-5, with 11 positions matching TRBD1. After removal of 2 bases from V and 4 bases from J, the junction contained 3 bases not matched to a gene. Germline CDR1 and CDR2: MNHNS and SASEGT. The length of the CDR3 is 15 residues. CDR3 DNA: TGTGCCAGCAGTGAACCGGGACAGGGGGTAGAGACCCAGTACTTC. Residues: CASSEPGQGVETQYF.

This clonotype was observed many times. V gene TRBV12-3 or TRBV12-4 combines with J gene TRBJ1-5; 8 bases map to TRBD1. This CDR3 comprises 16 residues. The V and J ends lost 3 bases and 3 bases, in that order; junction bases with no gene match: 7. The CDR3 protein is CASSLGGQGNNQPQHF. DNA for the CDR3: TGTGCCAGCAGTTTGGGCGGACAGGGCAACAATCAGCCCCAGCATTTT.